This is a list of T cell receptor beta chains from one sample in a study of identical twins. TCRdb re-called the 5' RACE reads with MiXCR, one entry per CDR3 protein. Of hundreds of thousands of distinct CDR3 sequences listed, more than 6.5% are singletons. These data also formed part of another study, on yellow fever vaccine responses in identical twins.

Sequenced: memory (CD45RO+) T cells sorted from blood. These receptors originate from a woman aged 18-30 years in good health. The CDR3 runs from the conserved cysteine through the conserved F or W. Fields, in order: J gene, clone size, D gene, V gene, CDR3 DNA, CDR3 protein. D genes are given only for firm matches. Not every row has a clone size; where given, it reads once, few, many or a size class.

TRBJ1-2 few NA TRBV3-1 TGTGCCAGCAGCCAGTTCCAGGCGGGTAGTTATGGCTACACCTTC CASSQFQAGSYGYTF
TRBJ1-4 many NA TRBV12-3/TRBV12-4 TGTGCCAGCAGTTTACGGGGGGGGGTTGGTGAAAAACTGTTTTTT CASSLRGGVGEKLFF
TRBJ2-3 NA TRBD2 TRBV28 TGTGCCAGCAGTTTAGCGGCGGGAGTCCCAGATACGCAGTATTTT CASSLAAGVPDTQYF
TRBJ2-5 few NA TRBV18 TGTGCCAGCTCACCACCTCGACGGACACAAGAGACCCAGTACTTC CASSPPRRTQETQYF
TRBJ2-1 few TRBD1 TRBV10-3 TGTGCCATCACAAGACAGGGGGATAACAATGAGCAGTTCTTC CAITRQGDNNEQFF
TRBJ2-2 few TRBD2 TRBV6-5 TGTGCCAGCAGTTATGGTCTAGCGGCCGGGGAGCTGTTTTTT CASSYGLAAGELFF
TRBJ2-5 many NA TRBV20-1 TGCAGTCCTGGGGCTAGCGCCAAGGGGACCCAGTACTTC CSPGASAKGTQYF
TRBJ1-4 few TRBD1 TRBV4-2 TGTGCCAGCAGCTTACAGACAGGGGCTAATGAAAAACTGTTTTTT CASSLQTGANEKLFF
TRBJ2-5 many NA TRBV7-7 TGTGCCAGCAGCTTAACGCTCGGGCCCCAAGGGGAGACCCAGTACTTC CASSLTLGPQGETQYF
TRBJ2-5 few TRBD1 TRBV6-1 TGTGCCAGCACCAGAGATGGGGCAGGGGGTCGGGAGACCCAGTACTTC CASTRDGAGGRETQYF
TRBJ1-1 many TRBD1 TRBV29-1 TGCAGCGTCCTACAGGGGCGGACTGAAGCTTTCTTT CSVLQGRTEAFF
TRBJ2-2 many NA TRBV5-6 TGTGCCAGCAGCTACCTGTCCGGTTGGGACACCGGGGAGCTGTTTTTT CASSYLSGWDTGELFF
TRBJ1-2 few TRBD1 TRBV5-1 TGCGCCAGCAGCTTGGTAGCAGGGGGGATCTATGGCTACACCTTC CASSLVAGGIYGYTF
TRBJ2-6 many NA TRBV5-1 TGCGCCAGCAGCCCCGGGACATCTGGGGCCAACGTCCTGACTTTC CASSPGTSGANVLTF
TRBJ2-1 few TRBD2 TRBV5-1 TGCGCCAGCAGCTTGGGTGGCGGGAGGGCCAACAATGAGCAGTTCTTC CASSLGGGRANNEQFF
TRBJ1-1 few NA TRBV20-1 TGCAGTGCTAGAGCTCCCGGGACACCCCGCAGTTTCTTT CSARAPGTPRSFF
TRBJ2-1 many TRBD1 TRBV6-1 TGTGCCAGCAACTGGGACAGGGGGTTTGAGCAGTTCTTC CASNWDRGFEQFF
TRBJ1-2 NA NA TRBV19 TGTGCCAGTAGATCGGACCGCGGGGAATTTGGCTACACCTTC CASRSDRGEFGYTF
TRBJ1-4 medium-sized TRBD1 TRBV29-1 TGCAGCGCCCGGACAGGGGACGGTGAAAAACTGTTTTTT CSARTGDGEKLFF
TRBJ2-2 many NA TRBV7-9 TGTGCCAGCAGATTCTCTAGGATAACGAACACCGGGGAGCTGTTTTTT CASRFSRITNTGELFF
TRBJ2-3 many NA TRBV7-3 TGTGCCAGCAGCTTAACGGCTAGTCGCGCAGATACGCAGTATTTT CASSLTASRADTQYF
TRBJ2-3 NA NA TRBV5-1 TGCGCCAGCAGCTTGGGATTTGGGAGGAGCACAGATACGCAGTATTTT CASSLGFGRSTDTQYF
TRBJ2-1 few TRBD1 TRBV12-3/TRBV12-4 TGTGCCAGCAGACCGGGACAGTACAATGAGCAGTTCTTC CASRPGQYNEQFF
TRBJ2-7 many TRBD2 TRBV10-3 TGTGCCATCAGTGAGGGGGGAGCGGGAGGTGCCTACGAGCAGTACTTC CAISEGGAGGAYEQYF
TRBJ1-2 NA TRBD1 TRBV20-1 TGCAGTGCTAGAGACTGGGGGACAGGGAGGAACTATGGCTACACCTTC CSARDWGTGRNYGYTF
TRBJ1-1 few NA TRBV20-1 TGCAGTGCTAGTCGAAAGGAGATCATGAACACTGAAGCTTTCTTT CSASRKEIMNTEAFF
TRBJ2-2 once NA TRBV12-3/TRBV12-4 TGTGCCAGCAGTTTAGCTTGGGAGCTGTTTTTT CASSLAWELFF
TRBJ2-3 many NA TRBV28 TGTGCCAGCAAAACCCCACAGCGCACAGATACGCAGTATTTT CASKTPQRTDTQYF
TRBJ2-1 many NA TRBV9 TGTGCCAGCAGCGTAGACAATACCGGGAGTGAGCAGTTCTTC CASSVDNTGSEQFF
TRBJ2-7 NA TRBD1 TRBV4-2 TGTGCCAGCAGCCAGTCGGGACAGCGAACCTACGAGCAGTACTTC CASSQSGQRTYEQYF
TRBJ1-5 many NA TRBV12-3/TRBV12-4 TGTGCCAGCAGTTTAAGTTCGGATCAGCCCCAGCATTTT CASSLSSDQPQHF
TRBJ1-4 many NA TRBV12-3/TRBV12-4 TGTGCCAGCAGTTTAGAAGAGTATAATGAAAAACTGTTTTTT CASSLEEYNEKLFF
TRBJ2-3 few TRBD1 TRBV2 TGTGCCAGCAGTCTTCAGGGGGTGGATACGCAGTATTTT CASSLQGVDTQYF
TRBJ2-1 many TRBD1 TRBV7-8 TGTGCCAGCAGCATGACAGGGATCCCTTTGGATGAGCAGTTCTTC CASSMTGIPLDEQFF
TRBJ1-1 few TRBD1 TRBV20-1 TGCAGTGCCAAGGGACAGGGGGCACTCACCACTGAAGCTTTCTTT CSAKGQGALTTEAFF
TRBJ2-2 many NA TRBV20-1 TGCAGTGCCCCCCGGGACACCGGGGAGCTGTTTTTT CSAPRDTGELFF
TRBJ1-6 NA NA TRBV20-1 TGCAGTGCTAGTCGGCAGAATTCACCCCTCCACTTT CSASRQNSPLHF
TRBJ2-4 few NA TRBV12-3/TRBV12-4 TGTGCCAGCAGTTTCGGGTCGGGCCCGGCGGACATTCAGTACTTC CASSFGSGPADIQYF
TRBJ2-3 few NA TRBV6-2/TRBV6-3 TGTGCCATCGGGAGTAGAACAGATACGCAGTATTTT CAIGSRTDTQYF
TRBJ2-1 NA NA TRBV15 TGTGCCACCAGCAGAGATCGGGGTGAGCAGTTCTTC CATSRDRGEQFF
TRBJ1-2 NA NA TRBV5-1 TGCGCCAGCAGCGCCGGAGGTGCAGGGTTAGGCTACACCTTC CASSAGGAGLGYTF
TRBJ2-1 many NA TRBV11-2 TGTGCCAGCAGCTCCATAGTTTCTGGGCGGGGGCAGTTCTTC CASSSIVSGRGQFF
TRBJ2-5 NA NA TRBV11-2 TGTGCCAGCAGCAAGGGGCGAGAGTCCCAGTACTTC CASSKGRESQYF
TRBJ1-5 NA TRBD1 TRBV6-1 TGTGCCAGCAGACTGGGACAGGGGGGAAATCAGCCCCAGCATTTT CASRLGQGGNQPQHF
TRBJ2-7 NA TRBD2 TRBV20-1 TGCAGTGCTAGATTCACTAGCGGGAGTTTCTCCGAGCAGTACTTC CSARFTSGSFSEQYF
TRBJ2-3 many TRBD2 TRBV20-1 TGCAGTGCTAGAGATTTAGCGGGTCCCAACACAGATACGCAGTATTTT CSARDLAGPNTDTQYF
TRBJ2-2 NA TRBD2 TRBV2 TGTGCCAGCAGTCGTGTTTTAGCGGGAGTTCACGGGGAGCTGTTTTTT CASSRVLAGVHGELFF
TRBJ2-5 few TRBD2 TRBV20-1 TGCAGTGCTAAACCGGGACTAGCGGTAGCGCAAGAGACCCAGTACTTC CSAKPGLAVAQETQYF
TRBJ2-4 few NA TRBV11-3 TGTGCCAGCAAAAACCCCCGGGGCGAAATGCTAGCCAAAAACATTCAGTACTTC CASKNPRGEMLAKNIQYF
TRBJ2-3 many NA TRBV27 TGTGCCAGCAGTTTAGGGGTGGAATCTAGCACAGATACGCAGTATTTT CASSLGVESSTDTQYF
TRBJ2-3 NA NA TRBV5-1 TGCGCCAGCAGCCCCCTGGGACCGAGAAAATATACTAGCACAGATACGCAGTATTTT CASSPLGPRKYTSTDTQYF
TRBJ1-4 few NA TRBV4-1 TGCGCCAGCAGCCAAGATAACGGGCGGGGCGCAACTAATGAAAAACTGTTTTTT CASSQDNGRGATNEKLFF
TRBJ2-1 many NA TRBV11-2 TGTGCCAGCAGCTTAGGAATCAGTCTCAATGAGCAGTTCTTC CASSLGISLNEQFF
TRBJ2-3 NA TRBD2 TRBV6-1 TGTGCCAGCAGTGGACAGCTAGCGGGGGAGGATACGCAGTATTTT CASSGQLAGEDTQYF
TRBJ1-6 few NA TRBV12-3/TRBV12-4 TGTGCCAGCAGTTTAGACCCGCCAAGTTCACCCCTCCACTTT CASSLDPPSSPLHF
TRBJ2-3 few NA TRBV7-9 TGTGCCAGCAGCTTAGCGGCGGTCCGCACAGATACGCAGTATTTT CASSLAAVRTDTQYF
TRBJ1-2 many NA TRBV3-1 TGTGCCAGCAGCCAAGGACAGTTAAGCTGGGGCTACACCTTC CASSQGQLSWGYTF
TRBJ2-7 few TRBD2 TRBV11-2 TGTGCCAGCAGCCCAGGGACTAGCGGGAATTACGAGCAGTACTTC CASSPGTSGNYEQYF